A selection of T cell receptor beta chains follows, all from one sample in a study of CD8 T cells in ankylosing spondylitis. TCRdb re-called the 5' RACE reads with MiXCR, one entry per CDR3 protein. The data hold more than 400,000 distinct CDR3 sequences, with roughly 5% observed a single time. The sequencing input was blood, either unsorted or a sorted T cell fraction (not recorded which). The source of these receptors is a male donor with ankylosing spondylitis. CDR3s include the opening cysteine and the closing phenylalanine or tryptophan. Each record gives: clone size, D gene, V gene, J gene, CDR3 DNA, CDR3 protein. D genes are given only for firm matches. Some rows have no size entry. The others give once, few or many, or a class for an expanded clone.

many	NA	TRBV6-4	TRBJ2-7	TGTGCCAGCAGTCACTTAATGAGGCGGACCGCCTACGAGCAGTACTTC	CASSHLMRRTAYEQYF
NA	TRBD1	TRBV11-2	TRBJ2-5	TGTGCCAGCAGACGCCCGGGACAGCCACAAGAGACCCAGTACTTC	CASRRPGQPQETQYF
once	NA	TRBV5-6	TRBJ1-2	TGTGCCAGCAGCCTGAGAACAGGGCGAGGTGGCTACACCTTC	CASSLRTGRGGYTF
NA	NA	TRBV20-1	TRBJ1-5	TGCAGTCTGGGAGGGAAAAACAATCAGCCCCAGCATTTT	CSLGGKNNQPQHF
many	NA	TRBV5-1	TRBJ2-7	TGCGCCAGCAGCTTGGGACAGGGAGGTGAAGAGCAGTACTTC	CASSLGQGGEEQYF
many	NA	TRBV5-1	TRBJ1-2	TGCGCCAGCAGAGTTCAGGGGAGAGGAGTTAACTATGGCTACACCTTC	CASRVQGRGVNYGYTF
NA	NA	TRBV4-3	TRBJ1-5	TGCGCCAGCAGCCAAGATCAAGGGTTCCAGCCCCAGCATTTT	CASSQDQGFQPQHF
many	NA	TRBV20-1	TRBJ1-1	TGCAGTGCTCGACAGGATAGGGAAGCTTTCTTT	CSARQDREAFF
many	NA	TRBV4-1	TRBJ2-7	TGCGCCAGCAGCCAAGATGCTAGCCTAAACGGCTACGAGCAGTACTTC	CASSQDASLNGYEQYF
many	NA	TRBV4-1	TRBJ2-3	TGCGCCAGCAGCCCGACGCCACCTAGCACAGATACGCAGTATTTT	CASSPTPPSTDTQYF
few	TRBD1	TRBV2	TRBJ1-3	TGTGCCAGCGGGACAGCTTCCTCTGGAAACACCATATATTTT	CASGTASSGNTIYF
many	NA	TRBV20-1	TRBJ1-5	TGCAGTGCTAGTGCGACATCTCAGCCCCAGCATTTT	CSASATSQPQHF
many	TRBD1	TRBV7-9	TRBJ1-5	TGTGCCAGCAGCTGGGGGACAGGGTACAATCAGCCCCAGCATTTT	CASSWGTGYNQPQHF
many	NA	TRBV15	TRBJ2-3	TGTGCCACCAGCAGACTAGCAGATACGCAGTATTTT	CATSRLADTQYF
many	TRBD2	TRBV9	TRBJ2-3	TGTGCCAGCAGTACTACTAGCGGTCCCGCTGATACGCAGTATTTT	CASSTTSGPADTQYF
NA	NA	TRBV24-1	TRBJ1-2	TGTGCCACCGGGCCGAACTATGGCTACACCTTC	CATGPNYGYTF
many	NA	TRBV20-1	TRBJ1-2	TGCAGTCAGAGGGGGAAGTGGGGTGGCGACTATGGCTACACCTTC	CSQRGKWGGDYGYTF